This paragraph reports one TCR beta chain. This sample is part of a study of blood T cell repertoires in COVID-19. Across the study: Sample material is recorded as cDNA or gDNA derived from T cells, B-cell-depleted T cells, or PBMCs.

Trimming cost V 8 bases and J 2 bases; bases outside gene matches: 12. Germline assignment: CDR1 MNHEY and CDR2 SMNVEV (reference sequence). The CDR3 totals 16 residues. Sequenced by immunoSEQ multiplex PCR; TCRdb stores in-frame clones only, minus some. The sample holds nearly 300,000 clones; 88% are singletons and the top ten take 5.5% to 8.5%. Source material: peripheral blood. The chain is built from TRBV27 and TRBJ1-5; 7 bases fit TRBD1. The sequence came from a woman under 40 who had recovered from COVID-19. In nucleotides, the CDR3 is TGTGCCAGCGGAGTATTTACAGGGGACGGCAATCAGCCCCAGCATTTT. Amino acid sequence: CASGVFTGDGNQPQHF.